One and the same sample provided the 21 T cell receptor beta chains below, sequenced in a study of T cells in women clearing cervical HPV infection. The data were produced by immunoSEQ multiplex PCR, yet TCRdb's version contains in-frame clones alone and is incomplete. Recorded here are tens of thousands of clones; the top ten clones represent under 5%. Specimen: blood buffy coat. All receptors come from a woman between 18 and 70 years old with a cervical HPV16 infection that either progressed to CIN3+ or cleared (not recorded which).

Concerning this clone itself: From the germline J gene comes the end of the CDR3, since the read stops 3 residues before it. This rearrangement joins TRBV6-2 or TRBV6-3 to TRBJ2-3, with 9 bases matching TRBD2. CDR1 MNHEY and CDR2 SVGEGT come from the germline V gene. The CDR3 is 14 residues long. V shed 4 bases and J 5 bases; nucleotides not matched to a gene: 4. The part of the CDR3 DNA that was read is TGTGCCAGCAGTTTGGCGGGAGGGCAAGATACG. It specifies CASSLAGGQDT. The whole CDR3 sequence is CASSLAGGQDTQYF.

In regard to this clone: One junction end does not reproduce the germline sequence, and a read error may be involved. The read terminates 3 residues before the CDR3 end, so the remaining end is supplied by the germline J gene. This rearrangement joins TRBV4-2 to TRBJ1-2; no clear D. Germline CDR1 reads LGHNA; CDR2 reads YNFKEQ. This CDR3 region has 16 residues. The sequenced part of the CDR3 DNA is TGCGCCAGCAGCCAAGAGGCCGGTAGCGGGTCCTATGGC. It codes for CASSQEAGSGSYG. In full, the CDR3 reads CASSQEAGSGSYGYTF.

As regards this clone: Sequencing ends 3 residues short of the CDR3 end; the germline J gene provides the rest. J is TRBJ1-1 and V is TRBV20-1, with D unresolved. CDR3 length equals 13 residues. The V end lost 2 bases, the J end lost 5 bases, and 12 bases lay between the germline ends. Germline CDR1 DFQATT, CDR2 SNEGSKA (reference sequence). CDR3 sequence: CSARKGQVTEAFF. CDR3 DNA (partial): TGCAGTGCTAGAAAGGGTCAGGTGACTGAA.

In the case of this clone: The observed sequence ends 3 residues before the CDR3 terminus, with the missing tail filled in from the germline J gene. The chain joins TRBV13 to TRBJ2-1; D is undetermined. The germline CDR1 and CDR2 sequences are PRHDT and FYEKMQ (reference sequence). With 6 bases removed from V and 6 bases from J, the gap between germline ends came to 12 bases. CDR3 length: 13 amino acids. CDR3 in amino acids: CASSSILGNEQFF. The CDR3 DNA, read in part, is TGTGCCAGCAGTTCGATTCTAGGCAATGAG.

The CDR3 reads CASTVGGEQETQYF. Incomplete CDR3 DNA: TGCGCCAGCACCGTGGGGGGGGAGCAGGAGACC. The V gene is TRBV5-1, the J gene TRBJ2-5; TRBD2 matches 7 bases. The read is 3 residues too short to cover the CDR3 end, so that end is filled in from the germline J gene. This CDR3 spans 14 amino acids. Germline V gene lookup returns CDR1 SGHRS and CDR2 YFSETQ. V gave up 6 bases and J gave up 5 bases; unmatched junction bases: 10.

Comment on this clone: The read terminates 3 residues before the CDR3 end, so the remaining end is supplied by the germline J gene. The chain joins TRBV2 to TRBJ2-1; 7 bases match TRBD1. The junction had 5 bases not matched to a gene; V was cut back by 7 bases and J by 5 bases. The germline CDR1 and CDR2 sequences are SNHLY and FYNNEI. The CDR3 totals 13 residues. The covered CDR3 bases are TGTGCCAGCAAACAGGGGCCAAACAATGAG. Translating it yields CASKQGPNNE. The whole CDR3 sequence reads CASKQGPNNEQFF.

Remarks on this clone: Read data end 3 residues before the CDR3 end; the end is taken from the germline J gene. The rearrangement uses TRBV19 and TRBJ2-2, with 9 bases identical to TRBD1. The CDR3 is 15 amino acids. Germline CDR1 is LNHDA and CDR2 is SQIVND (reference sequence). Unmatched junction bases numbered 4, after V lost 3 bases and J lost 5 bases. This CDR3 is CASSIRQGGTGELFF. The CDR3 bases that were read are TGTGCCAGTAGTATTCGACAGGGGGGGACCGGGGAG. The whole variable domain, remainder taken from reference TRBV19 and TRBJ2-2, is DGGITQSPKYLFRKEGQNVTLSCEQNLNHDAMYWYRQDPGQGLRLIYYSQIVNDFQKGDIAEGYSVSREKKESFPLTVTSAQKNPTAFYLCASSIRQGGTGELFFGEGSRLTVL.

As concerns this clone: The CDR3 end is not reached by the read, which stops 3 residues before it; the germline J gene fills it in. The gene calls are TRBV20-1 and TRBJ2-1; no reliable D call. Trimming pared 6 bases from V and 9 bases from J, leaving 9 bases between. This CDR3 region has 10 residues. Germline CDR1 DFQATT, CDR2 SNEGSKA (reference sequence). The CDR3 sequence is CSASHPEQFF. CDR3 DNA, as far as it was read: TGCAGTGCCAGTCATCCTGAG.

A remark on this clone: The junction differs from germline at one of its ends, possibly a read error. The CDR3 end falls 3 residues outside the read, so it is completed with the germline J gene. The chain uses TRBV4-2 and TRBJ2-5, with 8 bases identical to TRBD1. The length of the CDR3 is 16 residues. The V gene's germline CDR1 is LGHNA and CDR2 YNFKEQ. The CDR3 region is CASSARGLGYQETQYF. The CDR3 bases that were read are TGCGCCAGCAGCGCCAGGGGGCTAGGGTACCAAGAGACC.

CDR3 protein: CASSPPSGSYEQYF. The CDR3 bases that were read are TGTGCCAGCAGTCCACCTAGCGGTTCCTACGAG. The V and J genes are TRBV28 and TRBJ2-7; 7 bases are shared with TRBD2. From the germline J gene comes the end of the CDR3, since the read stops 3 residues before it. The CDR3 totals 14 residues. V trimming: 5 bases; J trimming: 1 base; junction bases outside the gene matches: 5. The germline CDR1 and CDR2 sequences are MDHEN and SYDVKM. The whole variable domain, filled in from reference TRBV28 and TRBJ2-7, reads DVKVTQSSRYLVKRTGEKVFLECVQDMDHENMFWYRQDPGLGLRLIYFSYDVKMKEKGDIPEGYSVSREKKERFSLILESASTNQTSMYLCASSPPSGSYEQYFGPGTRLTVT.

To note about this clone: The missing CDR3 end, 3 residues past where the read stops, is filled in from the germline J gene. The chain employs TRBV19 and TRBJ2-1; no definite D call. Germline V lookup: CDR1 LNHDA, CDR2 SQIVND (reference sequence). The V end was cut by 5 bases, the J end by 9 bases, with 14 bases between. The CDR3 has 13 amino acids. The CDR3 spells CASSAGPRSEQFF. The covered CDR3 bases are TGTGCCAGTAGTGCAGGCCCGCGAAGTGAG.

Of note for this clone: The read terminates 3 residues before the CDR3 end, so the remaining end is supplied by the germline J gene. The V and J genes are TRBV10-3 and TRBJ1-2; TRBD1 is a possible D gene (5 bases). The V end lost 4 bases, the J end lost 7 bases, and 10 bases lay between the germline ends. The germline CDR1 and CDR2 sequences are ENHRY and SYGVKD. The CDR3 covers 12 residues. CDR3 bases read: TGTGCCATCAGTGGGGGGGATGGTGGC. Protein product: CAISGGDGG. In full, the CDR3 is CAISGGDGGYTF.

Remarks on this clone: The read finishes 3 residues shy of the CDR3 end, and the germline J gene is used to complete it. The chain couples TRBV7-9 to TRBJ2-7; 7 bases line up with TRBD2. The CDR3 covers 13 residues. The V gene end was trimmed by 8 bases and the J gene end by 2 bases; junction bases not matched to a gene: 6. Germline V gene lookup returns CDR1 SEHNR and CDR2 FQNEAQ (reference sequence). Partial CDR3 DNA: TGTGCCAGCTCCCGGAGCGGGGCCTACGAG. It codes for CASSRSGAYE. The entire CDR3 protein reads CASSRSGAYEQYF.

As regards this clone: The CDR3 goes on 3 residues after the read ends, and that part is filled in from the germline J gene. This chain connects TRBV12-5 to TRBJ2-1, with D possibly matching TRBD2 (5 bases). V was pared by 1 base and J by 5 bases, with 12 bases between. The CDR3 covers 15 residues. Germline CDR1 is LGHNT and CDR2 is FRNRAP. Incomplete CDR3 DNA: TGTGCTAGTGGTTTGGCCCCCGGGGATAACAATGAG. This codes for CASGLAPGDNNE. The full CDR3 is CASGLAPGDNNEQFF.

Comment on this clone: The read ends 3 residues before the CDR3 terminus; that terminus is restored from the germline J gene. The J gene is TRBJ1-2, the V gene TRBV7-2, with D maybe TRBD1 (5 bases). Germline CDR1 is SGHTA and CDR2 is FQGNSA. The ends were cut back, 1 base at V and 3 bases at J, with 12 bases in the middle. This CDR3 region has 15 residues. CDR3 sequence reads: CASSLGAGRDYGYTF. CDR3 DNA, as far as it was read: TGTGCCAGCAGCTTAGGCGCAGGGAGAGACTATGGC. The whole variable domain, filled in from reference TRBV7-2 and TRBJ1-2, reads GAGVSQSPSNKVTEKGKDVELRCDPISGHTALYWYRQSLGQGLEFLIYFQGNSAPDKSGLPSDRFSAERTGGSVSTLTIQRTQQEDSAVYLCASSLGAGRDYGYTFGSGTRLTVV.

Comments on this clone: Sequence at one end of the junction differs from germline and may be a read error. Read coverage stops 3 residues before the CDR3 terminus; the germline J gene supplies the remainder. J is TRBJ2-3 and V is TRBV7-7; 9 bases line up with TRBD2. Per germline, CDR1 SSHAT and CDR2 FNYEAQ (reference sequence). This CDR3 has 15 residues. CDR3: CASSPLAGLTDTQYF. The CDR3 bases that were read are TGTGCTAGCAGCCCACTAGCGGGTCTGACAGATACG.

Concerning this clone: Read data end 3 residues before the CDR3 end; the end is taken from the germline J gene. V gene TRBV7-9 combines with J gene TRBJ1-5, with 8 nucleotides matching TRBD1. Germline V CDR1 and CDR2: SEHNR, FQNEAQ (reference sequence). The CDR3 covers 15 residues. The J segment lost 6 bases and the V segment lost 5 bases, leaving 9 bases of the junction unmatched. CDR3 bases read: TGTGCCAGCAGCGTAGGTGGACAGGGAGGTCAGCCC. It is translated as CASSVGGQGGQP. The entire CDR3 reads CASSVGGQGGQPQHF.

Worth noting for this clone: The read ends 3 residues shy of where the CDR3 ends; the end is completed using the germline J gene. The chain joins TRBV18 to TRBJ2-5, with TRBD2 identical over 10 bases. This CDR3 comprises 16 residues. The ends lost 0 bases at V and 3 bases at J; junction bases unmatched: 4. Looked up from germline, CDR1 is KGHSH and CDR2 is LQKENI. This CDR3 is CASSPPSSGGKETQYF. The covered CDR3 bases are TGTGCCAGCTCACCACCGTCTAGCGGGGGTAAAGAGACC.

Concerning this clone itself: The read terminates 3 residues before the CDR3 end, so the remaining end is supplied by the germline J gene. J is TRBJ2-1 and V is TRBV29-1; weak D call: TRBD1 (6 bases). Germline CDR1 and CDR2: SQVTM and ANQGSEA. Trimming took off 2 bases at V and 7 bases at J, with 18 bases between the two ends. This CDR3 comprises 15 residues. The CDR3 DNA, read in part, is TGCAGCGTTGAAAATCCGGGCAGGGGTATGAATGAG. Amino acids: CSVENPGRGMNE. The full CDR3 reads CSVENPGRGMNEQFF.

The DNA read from the CDR3 is TGTGCCAGCTCACCCGATAGGGGGAAGGGCACTGAA. Translation: CASSPDRGKGTE. The full CDR3 sequence reads CASSPDRGKGTEAFF. The V call is TRBV18, the J call TRBJ1-1, with D possibly being TRBD1 (6 bases). Sequencing ends 3 residues short of the CDR3 end; the germline J gene provides the rest. Per germline, CDR1 KGHSH and CDR2 LQKENI. CDR3 length equals 15 residues. Trimming took off 3 bases at V and 4 bases at J, with 15 bases between the two ends.

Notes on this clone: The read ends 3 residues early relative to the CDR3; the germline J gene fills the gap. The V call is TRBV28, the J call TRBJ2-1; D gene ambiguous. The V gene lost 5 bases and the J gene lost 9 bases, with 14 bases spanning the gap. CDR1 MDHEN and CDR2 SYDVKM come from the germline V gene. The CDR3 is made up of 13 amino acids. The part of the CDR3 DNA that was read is TGTGCCAGCAGTCCCCCAGGTAGTACTGAG. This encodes CASSPPGSTE. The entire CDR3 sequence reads CASSPPGSTEQFF.